A selection of T cell receptor beta chains follows, all from one sample in a study of T cell clones after liver transplantation. Sequencing used immunoSEQ multiplex PCR; TCRdb keeps in-frame clones, though not all of them. The data show about 51,000 clones, with roughly 70% seen just once and over 9.5% held by the top ten. Sequences were derived from CD4+ T cells from blood, sampled about 56 months after liver transplant. These TCRs come from a human patient who received a liver transplant. The T cells may partly be graft donor cells. CDR3s include the opening cysteine and the closing phenylalanine or tryptophan. The order of the fields is J gene, V gene, D gene, clone size, CDR3 protein, CDR3 DNA. A D gene is named only where the DNA matches it firmly. Rows give clone size only sometimes, using once, few, many, or a class for an expanded clone.

J gene: TRBJ2-5
V gene: TRBV7-9
D gene: -
clone size: few
CDR3 protein: CASSLRGAYQETQYF
CDR3 DNA: TGTGCCAGCAGCTTACGTGGAGCGTACCAAGAGACCCAGTACTTC

J gene: TRBJ1-2
V gene: TRBV5-5
D gene: -
clone size: -
CDR3 protein: CASSLERTKVGGYTF
CDR3 DNA: TGTGCCAGCAGCCTGGAACGGACAAAGGTTGGTGGCTACACCTTC

J gene: TRBJ2-7
V gene: TRBV27
D gene: TRBD2
clone size: -
CDR3 protein: CASTPGGGLMRYEQYF
CDR3 DNA: TGTGCCAGCACGCCCGGGGGGGGGCTGATGAGGTACGAGCAGTACTTC

J gene: TRBJ2-1
V gene: TRBV7-7
D gene: TRBD2
clone size: once
CDR3 protein: CASSLRLAGSNEQFF
CDR3 DNA: TGTGCCAGCAGCTTAAGGCTAGCGGGGTCCAATGAGCAGTTCTTC

J gene: TRBJ1-2
V gene: TRBV6-4
D gene: -
clone size: few
CDR3 protein: CASSEGTAANYGYTF
CDR3 DNA: TGTGCCAGCAGTGAAGGCACAGCAGCTAACTATGGCTACACCTTC

J gene: TRBJ1-2
V gene: TRBV6-1
D gene: TRBD1
clone size: -
CDR3 protein: CASSGGTGKGGGYTF
CDR3 DNA: TGTGCCAGCAGTGGAGGGACAGGGAAGGGAGGAGGCTACACCTTC

J gene: TRBJ2-2
V gene: TRBV7-9
D gene: -
clone size: few
CDR3 protein: CASSPLGRHATGELFF
CDR3 DNA: TGTGCCAGCAGCCCACTTGGACGGCACGCCACCGGGGAGCTGTTTTTT

J gene: TRBJ1-6
V gene: TRBV9
D gene: TRBD1
clone size: -
CDR3 protein: CASSAWTGMGPPLHF
CDR3 DNA: TGTGCCAGCAGCGCCTGGACAGGGATGGGTCCACCCCTCCACTTT

J gene: TRBJ2-4
V gene: TRBV2
D gene: -
clone size: few
CDR3 protein: CASTHRETKNIQYF
CDR3 DNA: TGTGCCAGCACCCACAGGGAAACCAAAAACATTCAGTACTTC

J gene: TRBJ1-1
V gene: TRBV10-3
D gene: -
clone size: -
CDR3 protein: CAIKTVNTEAFF
CDR3 DNA: TGTGCCATCAAGACAGTGAACACTGAAGCTTTCTTT

J gene: TRBJ1-1
V gene: TRBV6-4
D gene: -
clone size: -
CDR3 protein: CASSGPSRNTEAFF
CDR3 DNA: TGTGCCAGCAGTGGCCCTAGCAGGAACACTGAAGCTTTCTTT

J gene: TRBJ1-4
V gene: TRBV30
D gene: -
clone size: once
CDR3 protein: CAWSSAEKLFF
CDR3 DNA: TGTGCCTGGAGTAGTGCCGAAAAACTGTTTTTT

J gene: TRBJ1-1
V gene: TRBV7-9
D gene: TRBD1
clone size: -
CDR3 protein: CASSLTTGGGEAFF
CDR3 DNA: TGTGCCAGCAGCTTAACTACAGGGGGCGGGGAAGCTTTCTTT

J gene: TRBJ2-6
V gene: TRBV19
D gene: -
clone size: few
CDR3 protein: CASSDIYSGANVLTF
CDR3 DNA: TGTGCCAGTAGTGACATCTACTCTGGGGCCAACGTCCTGACTTTC

J gene: TRBJ2-7
V gene: TRBV4-2
D gene: -
clone size: -
CDR3 protein: CASSRGDAYEQYF
CDR3 DNA: TGTGCCAGCAGCCGAGGGGACGCCTACGAGCAGTACTTC

J gene: TRBJ2-7
V gene: TRBV5-4
D gene: -
clone size: -
CDR3 protein: CASSLAAQSSYEQYF
CDR3 DNA: TGTGCCAGCAGCTTGGCTGCACAGAGCTCCTACGAGCAGTACTTC

J gene: TRBJ2-3
V gene: TRBV9
D gene: TRBD2
clone size: -
CDR3 protein: CASSFLAGGSTDTQYF
CDR3 DNA: TGTGCCAGCAGCTTTTTAGCGGGGGGGAGCACAGATACGCAGTATTTT

J gene: TRBJ2-1
V gene: TRBV18
D gene: TRBD1
clone size: -
CDR3 protein: CASSPSAGGNEQFF
CDR3 DNA: TGTGCCAGCTCACCATCTGCAGGGGGCAATGAGCAGTTCTTC

J gene: TRBJ2-7
V gene: TRBV13
D gene: -
clone size: -
CDR3 protein: CASSSSRGSSYEQYF
CDR3 DNA: TGTGCCAGCAGCTCCTCCCGGGGGAGCTCCTACGAGCAGTACTTC

J gene: TRBJ1-1
V gene: TRBV5-8
D gene: TRBD1
clone size: -
CDR3 protein: CASSLNGQGNTEAFF
CDR3 DNA: TGTGCCAGCAGCTTGAACGGACAGGGCAACACTGAAGCTTTCTTT

J gene: TRBJ2-7
V gene: TRBV5-4
D gene: -
clone size: -
CDR3 protein: CASSLEGEQYF
CDR3 DNA: TGTGCCAGCAGCCTCGAGGGCGAGCAGTACTTC

J gene: TRBJ1-6
V gene: TRBV21-1
D gene: -
clone size: few
CDR3 protein: CASSKWLGNSPLHF
CDR3 DNA: TGTGCCAGCAGCAAATGGCTTGGGAATTCACCCCTCCACTTT

J gene: TRBJ2-7
V gene: TRBV11-2
D gene: TRBD1
clone size: -
CDR3 protein: CASSPRTGSYEQYF
CDR3 DNA: TGTGCCAGCAGCCCCCGGACAGGTTCCTACGAGCAGTACTTC

J gene: TRBJ2-7
V gene: TRBV27
D gene: -
clone size: -
CDR3 protein: CASSLKGRLEPEYF
CDR3 DNA: TGTGCCAGCAGTTTGAAGGGCCGGTTGGAGCCGGAGTACTTC

J gene: TRBJ1-6
V gene: TRBV9
D gene: -
clone size: -
CDR3 protein: CASSVGGRAAPLHF
CDR3 DNA: TGTGCCAGCAGCGTAGGAGGCAGGGCGGCCCCCCTCCACTTT

J gene: TRBJ2-5
V gene: TRBV7-9
D gene: TRBD1
clone size: -
CDR3 protein: CASRYGQGEETQYF
CDR3 DNA: TGTGCCAGCAGGTACGGACAGGGAGAAGAGACCCAGTACTTC

J gene: TRBJ2-2
V gene: TRBV2
D gene: -
clone size: -
CDR3 protein: CASSDRGYTGELFF
CDR3 DNA: TGTGCCAGCAGTGACCGGGGGTACACCGGGGAGCTGTTTTTT

J gene: TRBJ2-2
V gene: TRBV28
D gene: -
clone size: -
CDR3 protein: CASSSGTHTGELFF
CDR3 DNA: TGTGCCAGCAGTTCCGGGACCCACACCGGGGAGCTGTTTTTT

J gene: TRBJ1-1
V gene: TRBV10-2
D gene: TRBD1
clone size: -
CDR3 protein: CASGDYRGDTEAFF
CDR3 DNA: TGCGCCAGCGGGGATTACAGGGGCGACACTGAAGCTTTCTTT

J gene: TRBJ1-2
V gene: TRBV30
D gene: -
clone size: -
CDR3 protein: CAWRPREGGYTF
CDR3 DNA: TGTGCCTGGAGGCCCAGGGAGGGGGGCTACACCTTC

J gene: TRBJ2-1
V gene: TRBV9
D gene: -
clone size: -
CDR3 protein: CASSVAQQRYNEQFF
CDR3 DNA: TGTGCCAGCAGCGTAGCCCAACAGCGATACAATGAGCAGTTCTTC

J gene: TRBJ1-4
V gene: TRBV7-9
D gene: TRBD1
clone size: -
CDR3 protein: CASSYRVVPGQGKLFF
CDR3 DNA: TGTGCCAGCAGCTACCGCGTGGTCCCCGGACAGGGGAAACTGTTTTTT

J gene: TRBJ1-2
V gene: TRBV6-1
D gene: -
clone size: -
CDR3 protein: CASSSNYGYTF
CDR3 DNA: TGTGCCAGCAGTTCTAACTATGGCTACACCTTC

J gene: TRBJ2-3
V gene: TRBV4-1
D gene: -
clone size: -
CDR3 protein: CASSLEGGGLYTQYF
CDR3 DNA: TGCGCCAGCAGCCTCGAAGGGGGGGGCCTATATACGCAGTATTTT

J gene: TRBJ2-5
V gene: TRBV5-1
D gene: -
clone size: -
CDR3 protein: CASSSDGTGVETQYF
CDR3 DNA: TGCGCCAGCAGCTCCGACGGGACTGGGGTGGAGACCCAGTACTTC

J gene: TRBJ2-1
V gene: TRBV30
D gene: -
clone size: -
CDR3 protein: CAWSDGPSIGNEQFF
CDR3 DNA: TGTGCCTGGAGTGACGGGCCTTCCATTGGCAATGAGCAGTTCTTC

J gene: TRBJ2-6
V gene: TRBV10-3
D gene: TRBD2
clone size: -
CDR3 protein: CAISAAGGVSGANVLTF
CDR3 DNA: TGTGCCATCAGTGCGGCGGGGGGCGTCTCTGGGGCCAACGTCCTGACTTTC

J gene: TRBJ2-3
V gene: TRBV28
D gene: -
clone size: -
CDR3 protein: CASSLSQTDTQYF
CDR3 DNA: TGTGCCAGCAGTTTATCCCAAACAGATACGCAGTATTTT

J gene: TRBJ2-1
V gene: TRBV28
D gene: -
clone size: -
CDR3 protein: CASSSGTGGEQFF
CDR3 DNA: TGTGCCAGCAGTTCCGGGACCGGGGGTGAGCAGTTCTTC

J gene: TRBJ1-2
V gene: TRBV28
D gene: TRBD1
clone size: once
CDR3 protein: CASRPTGVDGYTF
CDR3 DNA: TGTGCCAGCAGGCCCACAGGGGTCGATGGCTACACCTTC

J gene: TRBJ2-7
V gene: TRBV28
D gene: -
clone size: few
CDR3 protein: CASSFSLARLTYEQYF
CDR3 DNA: TGTGCCAGCAGTTTCTCGTTGGCCCGCCTTACCTACGAGCAGTACTTC

J gene: TRBJ1-1
V gene: TRBV5-1
D gene: -
clone size: -
CDR3 protein: CASSLARETEAFF
CDR3 DNA: TGCGCCAGCAGCTTGGCCCGAGAGACCGAAGCTTTCTTT